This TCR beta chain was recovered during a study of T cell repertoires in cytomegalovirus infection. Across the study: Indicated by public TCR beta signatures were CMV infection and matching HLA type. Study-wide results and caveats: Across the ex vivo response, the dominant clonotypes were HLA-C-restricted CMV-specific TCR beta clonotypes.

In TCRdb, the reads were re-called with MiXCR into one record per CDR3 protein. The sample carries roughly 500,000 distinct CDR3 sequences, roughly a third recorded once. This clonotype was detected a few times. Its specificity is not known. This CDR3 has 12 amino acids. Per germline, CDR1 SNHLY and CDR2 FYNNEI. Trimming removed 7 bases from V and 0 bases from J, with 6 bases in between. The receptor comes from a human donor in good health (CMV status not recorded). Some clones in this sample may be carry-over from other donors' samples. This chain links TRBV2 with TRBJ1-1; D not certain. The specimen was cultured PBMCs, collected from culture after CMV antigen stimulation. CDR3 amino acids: CASNELNTEAFF. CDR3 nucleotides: TGTGCCAGCAACGAACTGAACACTGAAGCTTTCTTT.